This T cell receptor beta chain comes out of a study of human T cells and chemical hapten exposure. From the RACE reads, TCRdb called clonotypes with MiXCR, one entry per CDR3 protein. The repertoire holds more than 100,000 distinct CDR3 sequences, 12% to 15% seen once, with 0.8% to 1% in the top ten. Time point here: patch test 1, 2 weeks after DPC sensitization. Treatment in this sample: therapeutic diphenylcyclopropenone sensitization with weekly scalp DPC. The CDR3 contains 15 residues. Germline assignment: CDR1 SQVTM and CDR2 ANQGSEA. V shed 1 base, J shed 7 bases, and the junction held 9 bases outside the gene matches.

The origin of this receptor is a man aged 18 to 29 with alopecia areata. Some clones in this sample may be carry-over from other donors' samples. The chain joins TRBV29-1 to TRBJ2-1; 8 nucleotides agree with TRBD1. The sample consisted of whole blood, taken in connection with sensitization to the hapten diphenylcyclopropenone (DPC). This CDR3 reads CSVEVRGQGANEQFF. For the CDR3, the DNA is TGCAGCGTTGAAGTAAGAGGGCAGGGGGCTAATGAGCAGTTCTTC.